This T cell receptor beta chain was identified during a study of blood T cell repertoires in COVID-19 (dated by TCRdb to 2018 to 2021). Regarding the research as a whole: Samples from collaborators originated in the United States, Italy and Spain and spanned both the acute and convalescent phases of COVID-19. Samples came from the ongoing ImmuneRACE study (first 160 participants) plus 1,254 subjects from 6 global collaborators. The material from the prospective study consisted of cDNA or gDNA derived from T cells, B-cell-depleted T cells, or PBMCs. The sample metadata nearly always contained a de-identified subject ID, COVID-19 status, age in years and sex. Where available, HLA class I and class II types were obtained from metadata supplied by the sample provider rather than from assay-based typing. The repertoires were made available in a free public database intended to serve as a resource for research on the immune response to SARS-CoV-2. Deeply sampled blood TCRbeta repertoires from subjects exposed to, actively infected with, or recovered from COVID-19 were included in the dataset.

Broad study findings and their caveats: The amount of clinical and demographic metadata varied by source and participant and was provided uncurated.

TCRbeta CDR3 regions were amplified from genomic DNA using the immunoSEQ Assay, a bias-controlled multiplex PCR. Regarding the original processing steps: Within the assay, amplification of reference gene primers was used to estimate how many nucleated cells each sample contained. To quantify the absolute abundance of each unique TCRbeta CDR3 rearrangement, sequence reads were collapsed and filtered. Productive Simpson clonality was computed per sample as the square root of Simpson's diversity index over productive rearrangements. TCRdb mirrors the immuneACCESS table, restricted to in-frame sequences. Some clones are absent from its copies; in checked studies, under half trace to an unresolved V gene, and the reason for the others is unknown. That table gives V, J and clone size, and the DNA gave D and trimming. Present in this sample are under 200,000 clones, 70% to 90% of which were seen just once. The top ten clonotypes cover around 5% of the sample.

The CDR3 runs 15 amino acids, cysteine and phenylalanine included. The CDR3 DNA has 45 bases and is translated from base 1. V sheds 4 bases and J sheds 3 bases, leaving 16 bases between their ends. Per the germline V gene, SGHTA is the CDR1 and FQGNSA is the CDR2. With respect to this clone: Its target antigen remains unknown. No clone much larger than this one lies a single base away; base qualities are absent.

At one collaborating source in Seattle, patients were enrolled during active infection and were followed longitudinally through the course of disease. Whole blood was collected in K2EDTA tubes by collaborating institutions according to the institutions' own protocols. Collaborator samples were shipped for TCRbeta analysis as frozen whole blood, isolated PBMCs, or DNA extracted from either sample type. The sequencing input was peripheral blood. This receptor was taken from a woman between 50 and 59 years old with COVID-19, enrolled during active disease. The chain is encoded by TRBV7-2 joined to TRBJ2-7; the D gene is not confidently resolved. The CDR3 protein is CASSSQSFYLYEQYF. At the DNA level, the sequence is TGTGCCAGCAGCTCCCAAAGCTTTTATCTCTACGAGCAGTACTTC. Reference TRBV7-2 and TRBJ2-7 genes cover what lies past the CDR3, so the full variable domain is GAGVSQSPSNKVTEKGKDVELRCDPISGHTALYWYRQSLGQGLEFLIYFQGNSAPDKSGLPSDRFSAERTGGSVSTLTIQRTQQEDSAVYLCASSSQSFYLYEQYFGPGTRLTVT.